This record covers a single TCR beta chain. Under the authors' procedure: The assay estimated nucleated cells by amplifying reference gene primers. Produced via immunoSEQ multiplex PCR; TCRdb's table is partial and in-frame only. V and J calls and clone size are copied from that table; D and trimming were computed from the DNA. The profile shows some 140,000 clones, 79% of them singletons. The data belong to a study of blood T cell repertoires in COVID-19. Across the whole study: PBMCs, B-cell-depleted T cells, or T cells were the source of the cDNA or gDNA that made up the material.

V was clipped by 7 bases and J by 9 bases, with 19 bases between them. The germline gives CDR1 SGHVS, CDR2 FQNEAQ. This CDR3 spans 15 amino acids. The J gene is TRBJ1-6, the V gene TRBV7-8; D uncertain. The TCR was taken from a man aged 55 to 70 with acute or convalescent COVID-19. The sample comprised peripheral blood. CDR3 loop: CASIYSGTGGSPLHF. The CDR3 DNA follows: TGTGCCAGCATCTACTCGGGAACGGGCGGTTCACCCCTCCACTTT.